Described below is a single T cell receptor beta chain sequence and its context. This sample is drawn from a study of neurological immune-mediated disorders. The CDR3 is made up of 15 amino acids. Germline CDR1 is MNHEY and CDR2 is SVGEGT. Trimming shortened V by 6 bases and J by 2 bases, and 15 bases separated the two germline ends. TCRdb ran MiXCR on the 5' RACE reads and lists one entry per CDR3 protein. The sample includes fewer than 20,000 distinct CDR3 sequences, about 30% of them seen just once. Sequencing was carried out using PBMCs. The rearrangement joins TRBV6-2 or TRBV6-3 to TRBJ2-3, with D possibly being TRBD1 or TRBD2 (6 bases each). The origin of this receptor is a man aged 50 to 59 with HTLV-1-associated myelopathy (HAM/TSP). The CDR3 spells CASSSSRGHTDTQYF. CDR3 bases: TGTGCCAGCAGCTCATCCCGGGGGCACACAGATACGCAGTATTTT.